Each of the 6 T cell receptor beta chains below was sequenced from the same sample in a study of cytomegalovirus exposure and HLA in healthy donors. Vbeta (60) and Jbeta (13) primers were used in the PCR. Generated by immunoSEQ multiplex PCR, the TCRdb table keeps only in-frame clones and is missing some. The table includes 85,000 to 100,000 clones, about four fifths detected once. The sequencing sample was made of PBMCs. The receptor set was obtained from a woman in her thirties or forties in good health and CMV-seronegative.

This clone was recorded at least ten times. V and J are TRBV15 and TRBJ1-3; no clear D. The CDR3 sequence is 15 residues long. Trimming removed 0 bases from V and 0 bases from J, with 6 bases in between. Looked up from germline, CDR1 is LNHNV and CDR2 is YYDKDF (reference sequence). The CDR3 sequence is CATSRDGGSGNTIYF. CDR3 nucleotide sequence: TGTGCCACCAGCAGAGACGGTGGCTCTGGAAACACCATATATTTT.

The CDR3 sequence: CATNLREGANTGELFF. The CDR3 region has the DNA TGTGCCACTAACCTGCGAGAGGGCGCGAACACCGGGGAGCTGTTTTTT. The gene calls are TRBV10-3 and TRBJ2-2, with D possibly matching TRBD2 (5 bases). Germline V gives CDR1 ENHRY, CDR2 SYGVKD. The CDR3 runs 16 residues. The germline V and J ends were trimmed by 10 bases and 0 bases, with 18 bases remaining between them.

The chain uses TRBV19 and TRBJ1-6; 9 positions agree with TRBD1. Trimming removed 6 bases from V and 10 bases from J; junction bases left unmatched: 7. CDR1 and CDR2 (germline): LNHDA, SQIVND (reference sequence). The CDR3 sequence is 14 residues long. The CDR3 sequence is CASSLDRGGSPLHF. In DNA, the CDR3 is TGTGCCAGTAGCCTGGACAGGGGCGGGTCACCCCTCCACTTT.

The V and J genes are TRBV7-2 and TRBJ2-2, with a possible D match to TRBD2 (6 bases). This CDR3 is built from 15 residues. The V and J ends lost 5 bases and 6 bases respectively, with 16 bases between them. Germline assignment: CDR1 SGHTA and CDR2 FQGNSA. The CDR3 nucleotides read TGTGCCAGCAGCCCCCGTACAAGGAGGGCCGGGGAGCTGTTTTTT. It yields the protein CASSPRTRRAGELFF.

The CDR3 DNA is TGTGCCAGCTCACCAGGCTCCAAACTGTTTTTT. Protein product: CASSPGSKLFF. This chain joins TRBV18 and TRBJ1-4; D call uncertain. The germline V gene has CDR1 KGHSH and CDR2 LQKENI. Between the trimmed V and J ends, which lost 2 bases and 11 bases, there was a span of 6 bases. The CDR3 covers 11 residues.

This chain uses TRBV6-1 with TRBJ1-1, with D possibly being TRBD1 (5 bases). V lost 5 bases and J 5 bases, leaving 18 bases between the germline ends. Germline V gene sequence: CDR1 MNHNS, CDR2 SASEGT. This CDR3 comprises 15 residues. This CDR3 reads CASSFKGGSGTEAFF. For the CDR3, the DNA is TGTGCCAGCAGTTTTAAGGGAGGGTCAGGGACTGAAGCTTTCTTT.